These 27 T cell receptor beta chains originate from one sample sequenced in a study of blood T cell repertoires in COVID-19. Some clones are missing from TCRdb's copy, which holds only in-frame ones; the method was immunoSEQ multiplex PCR. The sample lists approximately 110,000 clones, roughly 84% occurring once. Sequenced sample: peripheral blood. The receptors were gathered from a woman in her sixties or seventies who had recovered from COVID-19.

This clone has a handful of counts. The CDR3 coding sequence is TGTGCCAGCAGCCAAGTGAAGAGGACTAGCCGATTCACAGATACGCAGTATTTT. It codes for CASSQVKRTSRFTDTQYF. V gene TRBV4-2 combines with J gene TRBJ2-3, with 8 bases lining up with TRBD2. This CDR3 comprises 18 residues. V was pared by 1 base and J by 2 bases, with 11 bases of the junction left unmatched. Germline lookup yields CDR1 LGHNA and CDR2 YNFKEQ.

V gene TRBV2 combines with J gene TRBJ1-5; D unclear. Trimming took off 7 bases at V and 0 bases at J, with 7 bases between the two ends. There are 13 residues in the CDR3. CDR1 and CDR2 from the germline V gene are SNHLY and FYNNEI. CDR3 sequence reads: CASKLGSNQPQHF. The CDR3 DNA reads as TGTGCCAGCAAACTCGGTAGCAATCAGCCCCAGCATTTT. Using reference TRBV2 and TRBJ1-5 for the parts outside the CDR3, the full variable domain is EPEVTQTPSHQVTQMGQEVILRCVPISNHLYFYWYRQILGQKVEFLVSFYNNEISEKSEIFDDQFSVERPDGSNFTLKIRSTKLEDSAMYFCASKLGSNQPQHFGDGTRLSIL.

The V and J genes are TRBV12-3 or TRBV12-4 and TRBJ1-4; the D gene is possibly TRBD1 (5 bases). The CDR3 runs 12 residues. V lost 5 bases, J lost 8 bases, and 9 bases lay in between. The CDR3 DNA reads as TGTGCCAGCAGTCCATCAGGGGAAAAACTGTTTTTT. This translates into CASSPSGEKLFF.

The gene calls are TRBV9 and TRBJ2-3, with TRBD2 matching over 7 bases. The V and J ends lost 4 bases and 1 base, in that order; junction bases with no gene match: 21. Per germline, CDR1 SGDLS and CDR2 YYNGEE. The CDR3 length is 20 residues. The CDR3 DNA follows: TGTGCCAGCAGCCTTCCTCTCCTTGGACCGGGACTACCGGGCACAGATACGCAGTATTTT. As protein: CASSLPLLGPGLPGTDTQYF. The full variable domain, its missing parts supplied by reference TRBV9 and TRBJ2-3, is DSGVTQTPKHLITATGQRVTLRCSPRSGDLSVYWYQQSLDQGLQFLIQYYNGEERAKGNILERFSAQQFPDLHSELNLSSLELGDSALYFCASSLPLLGPGLPGTDTQYFGPGTRLTVL.

The rearrangement joins TRBV30 to TRBJ2-7, with D tentatively TRBD1 (5 bases). Trimming left V 2 bases short and J 4 bases short, with 15 bases between. This CDR3 has 14 residues. Germline V gene lookup returns CDR1 GTSNPN and CDR2 SVGIG (reference sequence). CDR3 protein: CAWSSRGSRYEQYF. CDR3 DNA: TGTGCCTGGAGTTCAAGGGGCTCTAGGTACGAGCAGTACTTC.

The chain is built from TRBV5-1 and TRBJ2-3; possibly TRBD2 for D (5 bases). This CDR3 has 15 residues. V was pared by 2 bases and J by 0 bases, with 10 bases between. Germline lookup yields CDR1 SGHRS and CDR2 YFSETQ. DNA for the CDR3: TGCGCCAGCAGCTTCGGAGCGGCGAGCACAGATACGCAGTATTTT. Encoded protein: CASSFGAASTDTQYF.

The V call is TRBV28, the J call TRBJ1-4; D may be TRBD1 (5 bases). Looked up from germline, CDR1 is MDHEN and CDR2 is SYDVKM. Trimming shortened V by 3 bases and J by 10 bases, and 12 bases separated the two germline ends. The CDR3 consists of 13 residues. CDR3 amino acids: CASSLGREGKLFF. CDR3 nucleotides: TGTGCCAGCAGTTTGGGCAGGGAAGGAAAACTGTTTTTT.

The V gene is TRBV5-4, the J gene TRBJ2-7; 8 nucleotides align to TRBD1. The CDR3 spans 15 residues. V was pared by 4 bases and J by 0 bases, with 6 bases of the junction left unmatched. Germline V lookup: CDR1 SGHNT, CDR2 YYREEE (reference sequence). In DNA, the CDR3 is TGTGCCAGCAGCGTACCGGGACAGGACTCCTACGAGCAGTACTTC. Its protein is CASSVPGQDSYEQYF.

The J gene is TRBJ1-2, the V gene TRBV2; 9 nucleotides match TRBD1. Germline CDR1 reads SNHLY; CDR2 reads FYNNEI. V lost 5 bases, J lost 8 bases, and 3 bases stayed unmatched. The CDR3 is made up of 12 amino acids. The CDR3 coding sequence is TGTGCCAGCAGTACAGGGGGCATCGGCTACACCTTC. Translation gives CASSTGGIGYTF.

The rearrangement joins TRBV19 to TRBJ2-5; D may be TRBD1 (7 bases). Looked up from germline, CDR1 is LNHDA and CDR2 is SQIVND (reference sequence). Trimming removed 1 base from V and 7 bases from J, with 19 bases in between. The CDR3 covers 16 residues. The CDR3 here is CASSIGQGGPQGTQYF. DNA of the CDR3: TGTGCCAGTAGTATAGGCCAGGGGGGCCCCCAGGGGACCCAGTACTTC.

In this sample, this clone turned up once. J is TRBJ2-7 and V is TRBV23-1; no reliable D call. TRBV23-1 is an open reading frame whose function is uncertain. V was shortened by 2 bases and J by 6 bases, with 17 bases between the two germline ends. This CDR3 region has 15 residues. CDR3 region: CASSQPRRSLGEQYF. The DNA of the CDR3 is TGCGCCAGCAGTCAACCCAGACGGTCCCTAGGCGAGCAGTACTTC.

This rearrangement joins TRBV3-1 (or the pseudogene TRBV3-2) to TRBJ1-2, with no clear D. This CDR3 is built from 13 residues. V was pared by 4 bases and J by 2 bases, with 8 bases between. CDR1 is LGHDT, CDR2 YNNKEL, per germline (reference sequence). This CDR3 is CASSLGRNYGYTF. In nucleotides, the CDR3 is TGTGCCAGCAGCCTGGGGAGAAACTATGGCTACACCTTC.

This rearrangement joins TRBV7-2 to TRBJ1-5; D gene uncertain. Per germline, CDR1 SGHTA and CDR2 FQGNSA. The CDR3 runs to 15 residues. V was shortened by 2 bases and J by 7 bases, with 15 bases between the two germline ends. The CDR3, as DNA: TGTGCCAGCAGCTTATTCCCAAACGAGGCACAGCCCCAGCATTTT. Translated, it gives CASSLFPNEAQPQHF.

V is TRBV5-1 and J is TRBJ1-2, with a weak D call TRBD1 (5 bases). Per the germline V gene, CDR1 is SGHRS and CDR2 is YFSETQ. V was shortened by 1 base and J by 7 bases, with 11 bases between the two germline ends. The CDR3 runs 13 residues. The CDR3 spells CASSLSQGTGYTF. CDR3 sequence (DNA): TGCGCCAGCAGCTTGTCGCAGGGTACTGGCTACACCTTC.

V is TRBV7-5 and J is TRBJ2-1; the table's D call, TRBD1, has no DNA check behind it. TRBV7-5 is marked as a pseudogene. The CDR3 runs to 19 residues. The chain's CDR3 is CVRRDSTGVGGTRNNEQFF. For the CDR3, the DNA is TGTGTCAGAAGGGACTCAACAGGGGTTGGAGGGACTCGTAACAATGAGCAGTTCTTC.

This clone was recorded only once. V and J are TRBV5-4 and TRBJ1-2, with D possibly matching TRBD1 (5 bases). CDR1 and CDR2 from the germline V gene are SGHNT and YYREEE (reference sequence). The CDR3 consists of 14 residues. The V and J ends lost 3 bases and 3 bases respectively, with 12 bases between them. This CDR3 reads CASSSQGEDYGYTF. CDR3 DNA sequence: TGTGCCAGCAGCTCCCAAGGGGAGGACTATGGCTACACCTTC. The full variable domain, with the rest looked up from reference TRBV5-4 and TRBJ1-2, is ETGVTQSPTHLIKTRGQQVTLRCSSQSGHNTVSWYQQALGQGPQFIFQYYREEENGRGNFPPRFSGLQFPNYSSELNVNALELDDSALYLCASSSQGEDYGYTFGSGTRLTVV.

The chain has TRBV20-1 and TRBJ2-1, with D hard to call. With 3 bases removed from V and 8 bases from J, the gap between germline ends came to 14 bases. There are 13 residues in the CDR3. CDR1 and CDR2 from the germline V gene are DFQATT and SNEGSKA (reference sequence). CDR3 in amino acids: CSASVGAKDEQFF. The CDR3 DNA is TGCAGTGCTAGTGTAGGAGCGAAGGATGAGCAGTTCTTC.

The rearrangement links TRBV9 to TRBJ1-2; 12 positions match TRBD1. After removal of 3 bases from V and 2 bases from J, the junction contained 5 bases not matched to a gene. Germline lookup yields CDR1 SGDLS and CDR2 YYNGEE. The CDR3 sequence is 16 residues long. The CDR3: CASSGGTGGPNYGYTF. CDR3 nucleotide sequence: TGTGCCAGCAGCGGTGGGACAGGGGGCCCGAACTATGGCTACACCTTC.

V is TRBV7-2 and J is TRBJ2-2; D perhaps matches TRBD1 (6 bases). CDR3 length: 15 residues. Germline values: CDR1 SGHTA, CDR2 FQGNSA. V lost 5 bases, J lost 5 bases, and 15 bases lay in between. CDR3 DNA: TGTGCCAGCAGCCCCCGATGGACAGAGACCGGGGAGCTGTTTTTT. Protein sequence: CASSPRWTETGELFF.

The V call is TRBV9, the J call TRBJ2-3, with D possibly being TRBD1 (6 bases). CDR1 is SGDLS, CDR2 YYNGEE, per germline. The CDR3 has 16 residues. V lost 2 bases and J 0 bases, leaving 13 bases between the germline ends. CDR3 protein: CASSVGPGHSTDTQYF. The CDR3 DNA sequence: TGTGCCAGCAGCGTGGGACCGGGACACAGCACAGATACGCAGTATTTT.

This chain joins TRBV27 and TRBJ1-4, with D possibly matching TRBD1 (6 bases). V lost 4 bases to trimming and J lost 7 bases, with 22 bases between them. This CDR3 has 17 residues. Germline values: CDR1 MNHEY, CDR2 SMNVEV (reference sequence). The CDR3 protein is CASSYGAGEVLGEKLFF. CDR3 in DNA: TGTGCCAGCAGTTACGGGGCAGGGGAAGTGTTGGGTGAAAAACTGTTTTTT.

This clone ranks as medium-sized. CDR3 sequence reads: CARPHREASGFCSYNEQFF. In nucleotides, the CDR3 is TGTGCCAGGCCTCACCGGGAAGCTAGCGGGTTTTGCTCCTACAATGAGCAGTTCTTC. The rearrangement joins TRBV19 to TRBJ2-1, with 8 positions matching TRBD2. V was pared by 9 bases and J by 0 bases, with 19 bases of the junction left unmatched. Germline CDR1 LNHDA, CDR2 SQIVND (reference sequence). This CDR3 comprises 19 residues.

V gene TRBV3-1 (or the pseudogene TRBV3-2) combines with J gene TRBJ1-1; D may be TRBD1 (5 bases). V was trimmed by 1 base and J by 1 base, leaving 10 bases between them. Germline CDR1 reads LGHDT; CDR2 reads YNNKEL (reference sequence). The CDR3 totals 15 residues. The CDR3 nucleotides read TGTGCCAGCAGCCAAGGTGGGGGAGGGAACACTGAAGCTTTCTTT. Protein: CASSQGGGGNTEAFF.

The chain has TRBV27 and TRBJ1-4; D possibly corresponds to TRBD1 (5 bases). CDR1 and CDR2 (germline): MNHEY, SMNVEV (reference sequence). The ends were cut back, 6 bases at V and 2 bases at J, with 19 bases in the middle. This CDR3 is 17 amino acids long. CDR3 sequence: CASSTGVQVSTNEKLFF. The CDR3 bases are TGTGCCAGCAGCACAGGAGTTCAGGTTTCGACTAATGAAAAACTGTTTTTT.

The chain uses TRBV7-2 and TRBJ1-1, with 8 bases matching TRBD1. From germline, CDR1 is SGHTA and CDR2 FQGNSA. The ends lost 5 bases at V and 5 bases at J; junction bases unmatched: 13. The CDR3 is 16 residues long. CDR3 DNA: TGTGCCAGCAGCCTGAGAGTCGGCAGGGGGCAAACTGAAGCTTTCTTT. Encoded protein: CASSLRVGRGQTEAFF.

The chain links TRBV28 to TRBJ2-7; tentatively, D is TRBD1 (6 bases). Germline loops: CDR1 MDHEN, CDR2 SYDVKM. This CDR3 is 13 amino acids long. Deletions cut 6 bases from V and 7 bases from J, with 16 bases between. CDR3 sequence reads: CASSLGGRVEQYF. The DNA for the CDR3 is TGTGCCAGCAGCCTAGGGGGTAGGGTGGAGCAGTACTTC.

In its sample, this clone was seen a few times. The gene calls are TRBV7-9 and TRBJ2-2, with D unclear. The germline CDR1 and CDR2 sequences are SEHNR and FQNEAQ (reference sequence). This CDR3 has 15 amino acids. Between the trimmed V and J ends, which lost 1 base and 5 bases, there was a span of 11 bases. The CDR3: CASSLGHLETGELFF. In nucleotides, the CDR3 is TGTGCCAGCAGCTTAGGACATCTTGAGACCGGGGAGCTGTTTTTT.